Listed here is a single TCR beta chain. Its antigen remains unknown. This sample was included in a study of beta chain features in type 1 diabetes. On the study more broadly: All samples combined gave roughly 100,000,000 sorted cells for examination. General study points: Researchers report that Type 1 diabetes patients had moderately but significantly shorter TCRB CDR3s across all four CD4+ subsets. Patients' naive, central memory and Treg TCRB repertoires seemed closer to one another than those of healthy donors. PCR might pick shorter templates more often, in the same way for patients and controls.

As every portion of the isolated RNA was reverse transcribed, the sequencing read expressed TCRB transcripts. Assay used: immunoSEQ multiplex PCR; TCRdb lists only in-frame clones, some missing. Here the sample spans roughly 400,000 clones, around 16% being singletons. The sample consisted of naive CD4+ T cells from blood. This TCR came from a woman younger than 30 in good health.

The CDR3 here is CASTYRDGYTF. The CDR3 DNA reads TGTGCCAGCACCTACAGGGACGGCTACACCTTC. The V and J genes are TRBV2 and TRBJ1-2; the D gene is possibly TRBD1 (6 bases). The CDR3 totals 11 residues. Germline V CDR1 and CDR2: SNHLY, FYNNEI. V was cut by 7 bases and J by 8 bases, with 11 bases left in between.